This T cell receptor (beta chain) stems from a study of cytomegalovirus exposure and HLA in healthy donors. In regard to this clone: Its target is not known.

The CDR3 totals 14 residues. Germline CDR1 reads SGHTA; CDR2 reads FQGNSA. V gave up 2 bases and J gave up 3 bases, with 11 bases separating them. Sequencing used immunoSEQ multiplex PCR; TCRdb keeps in-frame clones, though not all of them. The sample yields around 130,000 clones, around nine tenths seen once. Findings and limits, study-wide: Cytomegalovirus-associated status was assigned to about 170 TCR beta chains. Cytomegalovirus status was reportedly diagnosed by the classifier with high sensitivity and specificity. The dataset shows that most TCR sequences were rare, while some public TCRs occurred in many donors.

The TCR comes from a man aged 30 to 45 in good health and CMV-seronegative. J is TRBJ2-7 and V is TRBV7-2; weak D call: TRBD2 (6 bases). Sequenced: PBMCs. CDR3 coding DNA: TGTGCCAGCAGCTTACGGGGACTGCTCTACGAGCAGTACTTC. It yields the protein CASSLRGLLYEQYF.